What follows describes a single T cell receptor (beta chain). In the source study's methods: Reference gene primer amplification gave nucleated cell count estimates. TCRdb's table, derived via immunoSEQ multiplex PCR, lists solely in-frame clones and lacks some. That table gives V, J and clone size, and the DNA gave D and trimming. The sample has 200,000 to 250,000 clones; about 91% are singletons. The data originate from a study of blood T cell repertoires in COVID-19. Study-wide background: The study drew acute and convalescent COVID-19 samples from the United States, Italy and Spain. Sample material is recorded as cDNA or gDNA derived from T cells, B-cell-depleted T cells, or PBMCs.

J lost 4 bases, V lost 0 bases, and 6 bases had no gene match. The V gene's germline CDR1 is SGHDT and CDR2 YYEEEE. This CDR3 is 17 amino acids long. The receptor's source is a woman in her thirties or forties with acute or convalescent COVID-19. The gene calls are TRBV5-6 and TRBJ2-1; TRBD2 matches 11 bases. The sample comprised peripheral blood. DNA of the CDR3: TGTGCCAGCAGCTTGGACGGGGGACTAGCGGCGTACAATGAGCAGTTCTTC. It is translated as CASSLDGGLAAYNEQFF.